This TCR beta chain was sequenced in a study of blood T cell repertoires in COVID-19. The data were produced by immunoSEQ multiplex PCR, yet TCRdb's version contains in-frame clones alone and is incomplete. The table has about 190,000 clones, less than 90% seen once; the top ten hold around 1.2%. Germline V CDR1 and CDR2: WSHSY, SAAADI. V was pared by 4 bases and J by 4 bases, with 7 bases of the junction left unmatched. CDR3 size: 15 residues. This sequence originates from a man aged 30-40 years with acute or convalescent COVID-19. This chain links TRBV10-2 with TRBJ2-3; 8 positions agree with TRBD2. Sequenced input: peripheral blood. CDR3 coding DNA: TGCGCCAGCAGTGGATCTAGCGGGCTCGCAGATACGCAGTATTTT. This codes for CASSGSSGLADTQYF.